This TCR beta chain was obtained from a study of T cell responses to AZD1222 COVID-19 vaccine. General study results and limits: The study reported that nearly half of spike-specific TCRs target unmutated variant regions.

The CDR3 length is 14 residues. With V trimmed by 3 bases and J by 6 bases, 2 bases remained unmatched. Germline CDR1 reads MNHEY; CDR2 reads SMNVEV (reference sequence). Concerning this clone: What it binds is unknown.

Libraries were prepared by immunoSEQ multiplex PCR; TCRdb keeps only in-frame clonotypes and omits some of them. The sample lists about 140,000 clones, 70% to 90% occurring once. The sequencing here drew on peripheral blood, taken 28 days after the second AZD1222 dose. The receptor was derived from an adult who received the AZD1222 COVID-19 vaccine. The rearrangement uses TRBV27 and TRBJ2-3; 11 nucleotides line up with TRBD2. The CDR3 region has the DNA TGTGCCAGCAGTTTGCTAGCGGGGGGTGATACGCAGTATTTT. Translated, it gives CASSLLAGGDTQYF.